The 9 T cell receptor beta chains reported below all come from one sample, sequenced in a study of T cell responses to AZD1222 COVID-19 vaccine. TCRdb's table, derived via immunoSEQ multiplex PCR, lists solely in-frame clones and lacks some. The data contain more than 150,000 clones, 85% to 95% of them singletons. The material was peripheral blood, obtained 28 days after the second AZD1222 dose. The receptors were gathered from an adult who received the AZD1222 COVID-19 vaccine.

V gene TRBV10-2 combines with J gene TRBJ1-6; the D gene is possibly TRBD1 (6 bases). CDR1 and CDR2 from the germline V gene are WSHSY and SAAADI. The V gene lost 2 bases and the J gene lost 8 bases, with 19 bases spanning the gap. This CDR3 spans 17 amino acids. The CDR3 loop is CASSEIVGGPLYSPLHF. DNA for the CDR3: TGCGCCAGCAGTGAGATTGTCGGGGGCCCGTTATATTCACCCCTCCACTTT.

The CDR3 DNA follows: TGTGCCAGCTCACCGATACAGGGAATCGAAGAAAAACTGTTTTTT. Translating gives CASSPIQGIEEKLFF. This chain joins TRBV18 and TRBJ1-4; the D gene is possibly TRBD1 (6 bases). The CDR3 spans 15 residues. The V gene's germline CDR1 is KGHSH and CDR2 LQKENI. The V gene lost 3 bases and the J gene lost 8 bases, with 16 bases spanning the gap.

The rearrangement uses TRBV19 and TRBJ1-1, with TRBD1 identical over 8 bases. The germline V gene encodes CDR1 LNHDA and CDR2 SQIVND (reference sequence). Losses at the gene ends were 9 bases for V and 0 bases for J; bases not matched to a gene: 12. The CDR3 consists of 16 residues. As DNA, the CDR3 is TGTGCCAGCAACCTGGACAGGGAAGGGATGAACACTGAAGCTTTCTTT. As protein: CASNLDREGMNTEAFF.

The chain has TRBV19 and TRBJ2-1; 7 bases align to TRBD2. Germline CDR1 and CDR2: LNHDA and SQIVND (reference sequence). CDR3 length equals 15 residues. V shed 3 bases, J shed 6 bases, and the junction held 8 bases outside the gene matches. The CDR3 region has the DNA TGTGCCAGTAGTATCGCCGGGACTATCCCCAATGAGCAGTTCTTC. Protein sequence: CASSIAGTIPNEQFF.

The chain is built from TRBV11-2 and TRBJ1-2; D not certain. CDR3 length: 13 amino acids. The germline V gene has CDR1 SGHAT and CDR2 FQNNGV. V dropped 5 bases and J dropped 9 bases, with 16 bases sitting between them. This chain's CDR3 is CASSRGISTSYTF. CDR3 nucleotide sequence: TGTGCCAGCAGCCGAGGAATCAGTACTAGCTACACCTTC.

The chain links TRBV6-5 to TRBJ2-2; 8 bases are a match to TRBD2. CDR1 and CDR2 from the germline V gene are MNHEY and SVGAGI. CDR3 length: 16 residues. The ends lost 0 bases at V and 8 bases at J; junction bases unmatched: 8. This chain's CDR3 is CASSYSGVAGLGELFF. The CDR3, as DNA: TGTGCCAGCAGTTACTCGGGGGTAGCGGGACTGGGGGAGCTGTTTTTT.

The rearrangement uses TRBV4-3 and TRBJ2-1; TRBD2 matches 7 bases. Per germline, CDR1 LGHNA and CDR2 YSLEER. V shed 0 bases, J shed 5 bases, and the junction held 4 bases outside the gene matches. CDR3 length equals 15 residues. The CDR3 here is CASSQDWGGNNEQFF. As DNA, the CDR3 is TGCGCCAGCAGCCAAGATTGGGGGGGGAACAATGAGCAGTTCTTC.

This clone was counted a single time. The chain is built from TRBV7-2 and TRBJ1-2, with 9 bases fitting TRBD1. V was clipped by 0 bases and J by 3 bases; unmatched bases: 2. Germline V gene lookup returns CDR1 SGHTA and CDR2 FQGNSA. The CDR3 loop spans 15 amino acids. Here the CDR3 DNA reads TGTGCCAGCAGCTTAGCCGGGGACAGGGACTATGGCTACACCTTC. Its protein is CASSLAGDRDYGYTF.

The chain combines TRBV18 with TRBJ2-3, with D unresolved. The CDR3 loop spans 12 amino acids. Germline V gene lookup returns CDR1 KGHSH and CDR2 LQKENI. The germline V and J ends were trimmed by 2 bases and 4 bases, with 4 bases remaining between them. CDR3 nucleotides: TGTGCCAGCTCACCAGTGGCAGATACGCAGTATTTT. Translated, it gives CASSPVADTQYF.